This T cell receptor (beta chain) appears in the sequencing data of a study of blood T cell repertoires in COVID-19. Deletions cut 7 bases from V and 1 base from J, with 14 bases between. Looked up from germline, CDR1 is MNHEY and CDR2 is SVGAGI. The CDR3 has 15 amino acids. The protocol was immunoSEQ multiplex PCR, while the TCRdb copy is restricted to in-frame clones and leaves out a portion. The sample yields some 220,000 clones, about 86% seen once. The sample taken for sequencing was PBMCs or T cells enriched from blood (not recorded which). The chain joins TRBV6-5 to TRBJ2-1, with a tentative D call TRBD2 (6 bases). The origin of this receptor is a woman aged 45-59 years in a cohort exposed to, infected with or recovered from COVID-19 (not recorded which). CDR3 DNA: TGTGCCAGCACGACGCGGGGCCTATCCTACAATGAGCAGTTCTTC. It encodes CASTTRGLSYNEQFF.